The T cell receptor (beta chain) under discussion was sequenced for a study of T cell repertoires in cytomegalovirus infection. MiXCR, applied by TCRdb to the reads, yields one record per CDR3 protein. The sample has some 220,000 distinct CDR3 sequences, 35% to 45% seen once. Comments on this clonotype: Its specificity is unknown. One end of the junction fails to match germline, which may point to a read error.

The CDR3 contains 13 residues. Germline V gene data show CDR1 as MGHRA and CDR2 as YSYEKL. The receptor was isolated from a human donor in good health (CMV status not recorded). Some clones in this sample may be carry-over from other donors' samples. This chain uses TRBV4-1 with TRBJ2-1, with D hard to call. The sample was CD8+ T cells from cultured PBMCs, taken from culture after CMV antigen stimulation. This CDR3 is CASSQGLANEQFF. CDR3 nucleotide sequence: TGTGCCAGCAGCCAAGGCTTAGCTAATGAGCAGTTCTTC.